Detailed here is one T cell receptor beta chain. Its antigen is undetermined. The sample originates from a study of T cell responses to AZD1222 COVID-19 vaccine. Pooling covered second doses at about 4 or about 12 weeks. Germline V gene data show CDR1 as MNHEY and CDR2 as SMNVEV (reference sequence). The CDR3 runs 14 residues. Trimming removed 7 bases at V and 7 bases at J, with 14 bases between. Using immunoSEQ multiplex PCR, the repertoire was profiled, and TCRdb retains in-frame clones only, with some absent. This repertoire shows around 130,000 clones, 89% found once; its top ten account for approximately 9.4%. Study observations and caveats: Among AZD1222 vaccinees, only five or six were seropositive at baseline. Clonal diversity was possibly underestimated, and the donors were mostly white British, with more females.

V is TRBV27 and J is TRBJ1-6; weak D call: TRBD1 (6 bases). The receptor's source is an adult who received the AZD1222 COVID-19 vaccine. Sequencing used peripheral blood, obtained 28 days after the second AZD1222 dose. The CDR3 DNA sequence: TGTGCCAGCAAGGGGGGGAGCGCAAATTCACCCCTCCACTTT. It specifies CASKGGSANSPLHF.